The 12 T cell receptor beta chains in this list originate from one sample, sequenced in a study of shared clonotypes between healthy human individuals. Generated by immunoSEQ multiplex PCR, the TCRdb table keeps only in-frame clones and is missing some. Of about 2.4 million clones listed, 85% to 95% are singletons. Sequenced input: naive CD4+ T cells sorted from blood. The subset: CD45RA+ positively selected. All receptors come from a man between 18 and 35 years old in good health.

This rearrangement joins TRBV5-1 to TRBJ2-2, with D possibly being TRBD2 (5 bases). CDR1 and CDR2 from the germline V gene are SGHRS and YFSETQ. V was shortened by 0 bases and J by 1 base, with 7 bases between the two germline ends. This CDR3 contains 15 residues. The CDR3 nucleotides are TGCGCCAGCAGCTTGGATGAGGGGAACACCGGGGAGCTGTTTTTT. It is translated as CASSLDEGNTGELFF.

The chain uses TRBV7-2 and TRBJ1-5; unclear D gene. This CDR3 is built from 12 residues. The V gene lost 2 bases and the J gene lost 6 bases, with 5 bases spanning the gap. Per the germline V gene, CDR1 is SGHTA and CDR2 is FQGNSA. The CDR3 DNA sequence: TGTGCCAGCAGCTTAATGAGTCAGCCCCAGCATTTT. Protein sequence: CASSLMSQPQHF.

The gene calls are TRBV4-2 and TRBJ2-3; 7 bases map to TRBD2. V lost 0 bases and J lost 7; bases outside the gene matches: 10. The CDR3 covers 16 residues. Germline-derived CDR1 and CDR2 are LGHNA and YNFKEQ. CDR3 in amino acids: CASSQETAGPLNTQYF. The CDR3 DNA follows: TGTGCCAGCAGCCAAGAAACAGCGGGACCCTTAAATACGCAGTATTTT.

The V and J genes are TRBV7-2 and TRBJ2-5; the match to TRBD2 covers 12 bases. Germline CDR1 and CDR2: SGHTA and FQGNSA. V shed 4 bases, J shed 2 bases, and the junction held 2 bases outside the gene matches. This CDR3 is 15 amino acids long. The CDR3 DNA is TGTGCCAGCAGCTCTAGCGGGAGGGTTCAAGAGACCCAGTACTTC. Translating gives CASSSSGRVQETQYF.

This CDR3 reads CASSAGTAKYTSNQPQHF. The CDR3 DNA reads TGTGCCAGCAGCGCTGGGACAGCCAAGTATACGAGCAATCAGCCCCAGCATTTT. The J gene is TRBJ1-5, the V gene TRBV5-8, with 7 nucleotides matching TRBD1. The germline CDR1 and CDR2 sequences are SGHTS and YDEGEE. The J segment lost 1 base and the V segment lost 4 bases, leaving 14 bases of the junction unmatched. This CDR3 comprises 18 residues.

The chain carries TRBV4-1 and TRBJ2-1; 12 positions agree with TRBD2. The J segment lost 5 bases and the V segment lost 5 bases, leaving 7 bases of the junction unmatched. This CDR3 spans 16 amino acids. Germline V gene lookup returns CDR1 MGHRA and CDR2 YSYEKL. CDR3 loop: CASSTSLAGGHNEQFF. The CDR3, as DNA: TGCGCCAGCAGCACCTCACTAGCGGGGGGCCACAATGAGCAGTTCTTC.

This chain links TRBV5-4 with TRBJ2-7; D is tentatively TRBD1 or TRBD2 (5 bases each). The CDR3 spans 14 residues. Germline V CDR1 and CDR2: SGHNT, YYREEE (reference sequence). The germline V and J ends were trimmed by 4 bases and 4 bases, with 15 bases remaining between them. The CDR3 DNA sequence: TGTGCCAGCAGCGGGTGGGACCCACCTTACGAGCAGTACTTC. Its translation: CASSGWDPPYEQYF.

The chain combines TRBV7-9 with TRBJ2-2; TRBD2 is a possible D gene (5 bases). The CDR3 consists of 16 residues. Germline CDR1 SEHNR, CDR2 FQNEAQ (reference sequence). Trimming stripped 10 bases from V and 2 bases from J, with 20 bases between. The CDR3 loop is CATPGGNISNTGELFF. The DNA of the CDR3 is TGTGCCACCCCCGGAGGAAATATATCCAACACCGGGGAGCTGTTTTTT.

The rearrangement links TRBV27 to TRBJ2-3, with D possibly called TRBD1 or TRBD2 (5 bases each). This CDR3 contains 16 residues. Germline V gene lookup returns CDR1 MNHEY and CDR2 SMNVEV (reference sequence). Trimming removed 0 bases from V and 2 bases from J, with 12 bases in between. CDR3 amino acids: CASSLSGTLYTDTQYF. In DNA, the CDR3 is TGTGCCAGCAGTTTATCGGGGACCCTTTACACAGATACGCAGTATTTT.

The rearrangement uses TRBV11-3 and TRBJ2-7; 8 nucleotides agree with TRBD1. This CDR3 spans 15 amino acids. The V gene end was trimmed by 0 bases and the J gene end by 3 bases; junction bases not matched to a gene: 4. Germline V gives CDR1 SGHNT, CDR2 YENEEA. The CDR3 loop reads CASSLDGTGDYEQYF. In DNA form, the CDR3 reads TGTGCCAGCAGCTTAGATGGGACAGGCGACTACGAGCAGTACTTC.

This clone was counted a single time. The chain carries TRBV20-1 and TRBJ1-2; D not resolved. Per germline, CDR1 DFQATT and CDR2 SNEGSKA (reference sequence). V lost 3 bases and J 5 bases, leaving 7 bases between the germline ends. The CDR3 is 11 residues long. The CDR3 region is CSASQDYGYTF. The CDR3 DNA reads TGCAGTGCTAGCCAGGATTATGGCTACACCTTC.

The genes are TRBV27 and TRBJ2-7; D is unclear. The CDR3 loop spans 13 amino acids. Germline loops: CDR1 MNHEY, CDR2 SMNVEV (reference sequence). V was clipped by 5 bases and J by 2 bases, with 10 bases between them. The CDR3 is CASSVSPAYEQYF. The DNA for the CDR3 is TGTGCCAGCAGTGTTTCCCCAGCCTACGAGCAGTACTTC.